The rows below give T cell receptor beta chains drawn from one sample of a study of cytomegalovirus exposure and HLA in healthy donors. The data were produced by immunoSEQ multiplex PCR, yet TCRdb's version contains in-frame clones alone and is incomplete. The sample has about 150,000 clones, just under 85% seen once; the top ten hold about 32%. Sequencing used PBMCs. The receptors derive from a man aged 25-40 years in good health and CMV-seropositive. Each CDR3 is given without its conserved first and last residue. Not all rows give a size; the values are once, few, many and, for expanded clones, a class.

size	V	J	CDR3
-	TRBV5-1	TRBJ1-2	ASSLPGQGIYGYT
few	TRBV27	TRBJ2-7	ASELAGEQY
-	TRBV7-2	TRBJ1-3	ASSHHEGRNTIY
once	TRBV30	TRBJ2-3	AWSMGTGGTDTQY
-	TRBV5-4	TRBJ2-1	ASSLKGLVLNEQF
-	TRBV19	TRBJ2-2	ASSPRGTGELF
-	TRBV7-9	TRBJ2-5	ASSLNGAGAETQY
-	TRBV9	TRBJ2-7	ASSPGTSGRAGYEQY
-	TRBV19	TRBJ1-5	ASSLSNRKNQPQH
once	TRBV9	TRBJ1-1	ASSVEDRKVEAF
-	TRBV6-6	TRBJ2-5	ASSRTSGFGETQY
-	TRBV25-1	TRBJ1-1	ASQTGQTMNTEAF
-	TRBV6-4	TRBJ2-3	ASRGTGSTDTQY
-	TRBV25-1	TRBJ2-7	ASSDPGQGSYEQY
many	TRBV18	TRBJ1-2	ASSRPQPDYGYT
-	TRBV9	TRBJ2-2	ASSAGLAGGQGGELF
-	TRBV11-1	TRBJ2-3	ASSSGTSGRSGTDTQY
-	TRBV6-6	TRBJ1-1	ASSPARDSLGAF
-	TRBV6-5	TRBJ2-7	ASSQGQGAREQY
-	TRBV2	TRBJ2-1	ASSRGQGYNEQF
-	TRBV9	TRBJ2-7	ASSRGGQGPYEQY
few	TRBV2	TRBJ2-7	ASSGQGRTYEQY
-	TRBV9	TRBJ1-3	ASSVEVWGARPGHSGNTIY
-	TRBV5-4	TRBJ2-7	AIKSRGSYEQY
-	TRBV5-1	TRBJ2-7	ASSLWGDYEQY
-	TRBV6-5	TRBJ2-1	ASTGGSEQF
-	TRBV7-3	TRBJ1-1	ASSLDSLPNTEAF
-	TRBV7-9	TRBJ2-3	ASSLGLAGSTDTQY
-	TRBV7-2	TRBJ2-1	ASSSQRGGAGNEQF
-	TRBV29-1	TRBJ2-1	SAVGGSMNEQF
-	TRBV6-1	TRBJ1-1	ASFFRQAGAF
once	TRBV27	TRBJ1-2	ASSWRQGNGYT
-	TRBV5-1	TRBJ2-5	ASSGTGVQETQY
-	TRBV7-2	TRBJ2-4	ASRAGARDKNIQY
few	TRBV7-3	TRBJ2-5	ASSLGVGETQY
few	TRBV29-1	TRBJ1-2	SVARLRDYGYT
-	TRBV7-8	TRBJ2-6	ASSFRVYRQGAPGANVLT
once	TRBV25-1	TRBJ1-3	ASGQSSGNTIY
-	TRBV7-2	TRBJ2-1	ASSLYKREGPGDEQF
-	TRBV7-9	TRBJ2-1	ASSLGQTVNNEQF
-	TRBV7-7	TRBJ2-4	ASSRRVRGAPKNIQY
-	TRBV19	TRBJ2-7	ASSMVLGNEQY
-	TRBV10-3	TRBJ1-2	AISETSGNYGYT
-	TRBV6-6	TRBJ2-7	ASSAGTNYEQY
few	TRBV9	TRBJ2-5	ASSVKQGASETQY
-	TRBV7-3	TRBJ2-3	ASSLRGRVLDTQY
-	TRBV4-1	TRBJ1-2	ASSQEESPGQGVYGYT
-	TRBV29-1	TRBJ1-2	SVGVIETPYGYT
-	TRBV4-2	TRBJ2-7	ASSQYRVNEQY
-	TRBV12-5	TRBJ2-7	ASAPPVAGHEQY
-	TRBV12-5	TRBJ1-5	ASGLVFPGARGQPQH
-	TRBV2	TRBJ1-2	ASSENGGGRGYT
-	TRBV19	TRBJ2-7	ASSELGGDEQY